These T cell receptor beta chains were read from a single sample in a study of neurological immune-mediated disorders. TCRdb fed the 5' RACE reads into MiXCR, producing one record per CDR3 protein. This table has 65,000 to 85,000 distinct CDR3 sequences, about 5% appearing once. Sequenced: PBMCs. All receptors come from an older woman with multiple sclerosis. The CDR3 runs from the conserved cysteine through the conserved F or W. The D gene is left open where the match is weak. Some rows have no size entry. The others give once, few or many, or a class for an expanded clone.

j_gene	v_gene	abundance	d_gene	CDR3nt	CDR3aa
TRBJ1-1	TRBV7-2	many	TRBD1	TGTGCCAGCAGCTTCGGACAGGTCCGCACTGAAGCTTTCTTT	CASSFGQVRTEAFF
TRBJ2-7	TRBV27	many	.	TGTGCCAGCAGTTCCCCGGGACGGACCGTCTACGAGCAGTACTTC	CASSSPGRTVYEQYF
TRBJ1-2	TRBV20-1	many	.	TGCAGTGCTCCGAATTTATACTATGGCTACACCTTC	CSAPNLYYGYTF
TRBJ2-7	TRBV6-1	many	.	TGTGCCAGCAGTGGGGGATGGGGGACCGGACAAACCTACGAGCAGTACTTC	CASSGGWGTGQTYEQYF
TRBJ2-7	TRBV7-2	many	TRBD2	TGTGCCAGCAGCTTAGGGGGACTAGTCCTCGAGCAGTACTTC	CASSLGGLVLEQYF
TRBJ2-5	TRBV3-1	many	TRBD2	TGTGCCAGCAGCCACCCCCCTAGCGGGGGAGGAGAGACCCAGTACTTC	CASSHPPSGGGETQYF
TRBJ1-5	TRBV4-1	many	TRBD1	TGCGCCAGCAGCCCCGACAGGGGCTTCAATCAGCCCCAGCATTTT	CASSPDRGFNQPQHF
TRBJ1-2	TRBV7-6	many	.	TGTGCCAGCAGCTTAGTAGGATTTCAGGGAAGCTACACCTTC	CASSLVGFQGSYTF
TRBJ2-2	TRBV5-1	many	TRBD1	TGCGCCAGCAGCTGGGACCGGGACAGGGGGTCGGACAGCGGGGAGCTGTTTTTT	CASSWDRDRGSDSGELFF
TRBJ1-5	TRBV20-1	many	TRBD1	TGCAGTGTTTCCAGGGGGGGCCAGCCCCAGCATTTT	CSVSRGGQPQHF
TRBJ2-7	TRBV20-1	many	TRBD1	TGCAGTGCTACCGACAGGGGATTCTACGAGCAGTACTTC	CSATDRGFYEQYF
TRBJ2-7	TRBV6-5	many	TRBD1	TGTGCCAGCAGAGCTTGGGACAGTTCCTACGAGCAGTACTTC	CASRAWDSSYEQYF
TRBJ2-5	TRBV6-1	many	.	TGTGCCAGCAGGGAACCCGGACAGCTACCGCGGGAGACCCAGTACTTC	CASREPGQLPRETQYF
TRBJ1-6	TRBV5-1	many	.	TGCGCCAGCAGCTTGGATGGCAGGGAAACTTCACCCCTCCACTTT	CASSLDGRETSPLHF
TRBJ2-5	TRBV11-2	few	TRBD1	TGTGCCAGCAGCTTAGACGGGACAGGGGCGCAACAAGAGACCCAGTACTTC	CASSLDGTGAQQETQYF
TRBJ2-1	TRBV7-2	many	TRBD2	TGTGCCAGCAGCTTTATGGGGGGGGGTAGGGTCAATGAGCAGTTCTTC	CASSFMGGGRVNEQFF
TRBJ2-1	TRBV20-1	many	.	TGCAGTGCTGAAGTGAACAATGAGCAGTTCTTC	CSAEVNNEQFF
TRBJ1-3	TRBV12-3/TRBV12-4	many	.	TGTGCCAGCAGTTTAGAAGGGGGGCAGAGAAACACCATATATTTT	CASSLEGGQRNTIYF
TRBJ1-1	TRBV28	many	TRBD1	TGTGCCAGCAGTTCCCCCCGGACAGGGTTGAACACTGAAGCTTTCTTT	CASSSPRTGLNTEAFF
TRBJ2-7	TRBV12-3/TRBV12-4	many	.	TGTGCCAGCAGTTTAGAAGGGACAAAATCCTCCTACGAGCAGTACTTC	CASSLEGTKSSYEQYF
TRBJ1-6	TRBV2	many	TRBD1	TGTGCCAGCAGGGGGGACAGCTCGGAGTCACCCCTCCACTTT	CASRGDSSESPLHF
TRBJ2-1	TRBV20-1	many	TRBD1	TGCAGTGCAGAGGGGGCGTACAATGAGCAGTTCTTC	CSAEGAYNEQFF
TRBJ2-4	TRBV25-1	many	.	TGTGCCAGCAGTGGGCCCTACTTCGGCATTCAGTACTTC	CASSGPYFGIQYF
TRBJ1-2	TRBV7-6	many	.	TGTGCCAGCAGCTTAGCGGGGGCGTTTGGCTACACCTTC	CASSLAGAFGYTF
TRBJ2-1	TRBV7-6	many	.	TGTGCCAGCAGCCCGGAGAGTTACAATGAGCAGTTCTTC	CASSPESYNEQFF
TRBJ2-7	TRBV2	.	.	TGTGCCAGCAGTGCGATTCGGGGGTACGAGCAGTACTTC	CASSAIRGYEQYF
TRBJ1-6	TRBV20-1	many	TRBD1	TGCAGTGCTAGACTGGACAGGGGAGCTTATAATTCACCCCTCCACTTT	CSARLDRGAYNSPLHF
TRBJ2-2	TRBV7-2	many	TRBD1	TGTGCCAGCATCTACGGGGACAGCACCGGGGAGCTGTTTTTT	CASIYGDSTGELFF
TRBJ2-7	TRBV7-6	few	.	TGTGCCAGCAGCTTAGATCAGGGACCCTACGAGCAGTACTTC	CASSLDQGPYEQYF
TRBJ2-1	TRBV5-1	many	TRBD1	TGCGCCAGCAGCTTGGACGGGACAGGGTACAATGAGCAGTTCTTC	CASSLDGTGYNEQFF
TRBJ1-4	TRBV7-9	many	TRBD1	TGTGCCAGCAGCCCCCGCCAGGGGGGGAATGAAAAACTGTTTTTT	CASSPRQGGNEKLFF
TRBJ2-1	TRBV28	many	TRBD2	TGTGCCACCCGGGGGGTATCCCGACCAGAGCAGTTCTTC	CATRGVSRPEQFF
TRBJ1-5	TRBV5-1	many	.	TGCGCCAGCAGCTTGGTAGGGGGGGCGGATCAGCCCCAGCATTTT	CASSLVGGADQPQHF
TRBJ1-5	TRBV7-6	many	.	TGTGCCAGCAGCTTAGCGAGGGGTCAGCCCCAGCATTTT	CASSLARGQPQHF
TRBJ2-2	TRBV20-1	many	TRBD2	TGCAGTGCCCCGACTAGCGGTTACACCGGGGAGCTGTTTTTT	CSAPTSGYTGELFF
TRBJ1-6	TRBV12-3/TRBV12-4	many	.	TGTGCCAGCAGTTCCCGAAAACTTTCACCCCTCCACTTT	CASSSRKLSPLHF
TRBJ1-2	TRBV28	many	.	TGTGCCAGCAGTTTAGTGGACGGCTATGGCTACACCTTC	CASSLVDGYGYTF
TRBJ1-5	TRBV20-1	many	.	TGCAGTGCTAGAGACACGACAGGGCCCCAGCATTTT	CSARDTTGPQHF
TRBJ1-2	TRBV20-1	many	.	TGCAGTGCTAGTGGGTCGAGTAGGGAAGGGCGCTATGGCTACACCTTC	CSASGSSREGRYGYTF
TRBJ1-1	TRBV5-1	many	.	TGCGCCAGCAGCTTGGATCCGGGGGCAGGTACTGAAGCTTTCTTT	CASSLDPGAGTEAFF
TRBJ1-2	TRBV12-3/TRBV12-4	many	TRBD1	TGTGCCAGCAGTACTACCGGGACAGGGGGCTCCCACACCTTC	CASSTTGTGGSHTF
TRBJ1-1	TRBV20-1	many	TRBD1	TGCAGTGCCCACCTAGCGTTCACGACAGGGGGCACTGAAGCTTTCTTT	CSAHLAFTTGGTEAFF